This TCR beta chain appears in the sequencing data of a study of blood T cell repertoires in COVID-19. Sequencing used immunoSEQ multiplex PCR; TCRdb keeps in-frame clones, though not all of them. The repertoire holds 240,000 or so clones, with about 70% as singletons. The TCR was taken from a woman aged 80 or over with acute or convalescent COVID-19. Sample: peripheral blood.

In DNA form, the CDR3 reads TGTGCCAGCAGTTTACGGCGGGAAAGGAGCTACAATGAGCAGTTCTTC. It specifies CASSLRRERSYNEQFF. This chain uses TRBV27 with TRBJ2-1; TRBD2 might be the D (6 bases). The CDR3 covers 16 residues. Trimming shortened V by 2 bases and J by 3 bases, and 14 bases separated the two germline ends. Germline V lookup: CDR1 MNHEY, CDR2 SMNVEV (reference sequence).